This TCR beta chain comes out of a study of radiotherapy plus CTLA-4 blockade in lung cancer. Study findings and constraints: TCR clones from tumors expanded in blood after radiotherapy plus ipilimumab.

Worth noting for this clone: Its antigen is not identified.

Germline loops: CDR1 ENHRY, CDR2 SYGVKD. Trimming pared 4 bases from V and 8 bases from J, leaving 11 bases between. The CDR3 length is 12 residues. Receiving focal radiation plus CTLA-4 blockade with ipilimumab were patients who had chemo-refractory metastatic non-small-cell lung cancer. This table comes from immunoSEQ multiplex PCR, and its TCRdb copy is limited to in-frame clones, with some not included. Of tens of thousands of clones in the sample, over 70% were seen once. The source is a human donor with non-small cell lung cancer who had a partial response to radiotherapy plus ipilimumab. Some clones in this sample may be carry-over from other donors' samples. The specimen comprised peripheral blood, sampled from a patient treated with radiotherapy plus ipilimumab. The chain employs TRBV10-3 and TRBJ1-1; no firm D call. The CDR3 loop reads CAISGTEGEAFF. The CDR3 nucleotides read TGTGCCATCAGTGGGACTGAAGGGGAAGCTTTCTTT.